This T cell receptor (beta chain) was recovered during a study of T cell responses to AZD1222 COVID-19 vaccine. Germline-derived CDR1 and CDR2 are SGHNT and YENEEA. This CDR3 has 12 residues. Trimming left V 8 bases short and J 1 base short, with 5 bases between. To note about this clone: Its antigen is unknown.

Data came from immunoSEQ multiplex PCR; TCRdb stores just in-frame clones and leaves some out. Among 120,000 to 150,000 clones, 88% were seen once, and the ten largest hold about 5%. General observations from the study: Close to half of spike-specific TCRs reportedly recognize unmutated variant regions. White British ancestry dominated among donors, who included more females, and clonal diversity was possibly underestimated. Seropositivity was recorded at baseline in only 6 or 7 AZD1222 recipients.

The chain employs TRBV11-3 and TRBJ1-4, with D possibly matching TRBD1 (5 bases). The clonotype comes from an adult who received the MenACWY meningococcal vaccine as a control. Sequenced here: peripheral blood, sampled 28 days after the second dose of the MenACWY control vaccine. This CDR3 is CASGGTNEKLFF. The CDR3 DNA reads TGTGCCAGCGGGGGAACTAATGAAAAACTGTTTTTT. Complete variable domain (other parts from reference TRBV11-3 and TRBJ1-4): EAGVVQSPRYKIIEKKQPVAFWCNPISGHNTLYWYLQNLGQGPELLIRYENEEAVDDSQLPKDRFSAERLKGVDSTLKIQPAELGDSAVYLCASGGTNEKLFFGSGTQLSVL.